The clone carrying this T cell receptor beta chain was seen a single time. What it binds is not known. One base away lies a much larger clone, so this may be a sequencing read error. These data belong to a study of molecular identifiers for immune sequencing clone quantification. Study-level information: In replicates, RNA taken from around 20,000 or 100,000 naive CD8 cells was divided five ways, and four portions underwent sequencing. General study points: Clones of above 20 RNA copies carried over 99% of effector molecules; in naive cells they carried under 1%. In a background of 850,000 to 1,000,000 naive cells, spiked Jurkat TCR RNA from one cell was reportedly detectable.

The length of the CDR3 is 15 residues. CDR1 is SEHNR and CDR2 is FQNEAQ in the germline V gene (reference sequence). Listed TCR primers and previously described methods were used for bulk TCR libraries. TCRdb recomputed calls from the PCR reads with MiXCR, one row per CDR3 protein. Counted here are approximately 500,000 distinct CDR3 sequences, 25% occurring once; the ten biggest clones make up about 0.75%. The material sequenced was naive CD8+ T cells from blood, with Jurkat cell RNA spiked in. Subset reported: FACS-sorted CD8+CD4-CCR7+CD45RA+ naive T cells. This chain uses TRBV7-9 with TRBJ2-5, with a weak D call TRBD2 (7 bases). This sequence was found in a human donor in good health. Some libraries in this study had Jurkat cell RNA spiked in. This chain's CDR3 is CASSLNREGREPQYF. CDR3 nucleotide sequence: TGTGCCAGCAGCCTCAACAGGGAGGGGCGAGAGCCCCAGTACTTC.